The clone carrying this TCR beta chain was seen repeatedly, ten times or more. Its antigen is as yet unknown. Each subset's genomic DNA was split evenly across several immunoSEQ plates. It was approximately 280 ng DNA, around 30,000 T cell genomes, that went into each replicate PCR of unsorted PBMC. Sequenced by immunoSEQ multiplex PCR; TCRdb stores in-frame clones only, minus some. The data contain around 500,000 clones, about four fifths of them singletons. The data derive from a study of shared clonotypes between healthy human individuals. Broader study findings: Sequencing depth was a factor that was expected to affect clonotype sharing among donors. Apart from blood, nothing was sampled; tissue repertoires likely differ.

Germline CDR1 SGHTA, CDR2 FQGNSA. The junction had 11 bases not matched to a gene; V was cut back by 5 bases and J by 2 bases. The CDR3 is made up of 17 amino acids. The origin of this receptor is a woman in her forties in good health. Some clones in this sample may be carry-over from other donors' samples. Specimen: PBMCs. The V gene is TRBV7-2, the J gene TRBJ2-7; 11 bases are shared with TRBD2. CDR3 protein: CASSKRGGLAVTYEQYF. The CDR3 DNA sequence: TGTGCCAGCAGCAAGCGGGGGGGACTAGCGGTAACCTACGAGCAGTACTTC.